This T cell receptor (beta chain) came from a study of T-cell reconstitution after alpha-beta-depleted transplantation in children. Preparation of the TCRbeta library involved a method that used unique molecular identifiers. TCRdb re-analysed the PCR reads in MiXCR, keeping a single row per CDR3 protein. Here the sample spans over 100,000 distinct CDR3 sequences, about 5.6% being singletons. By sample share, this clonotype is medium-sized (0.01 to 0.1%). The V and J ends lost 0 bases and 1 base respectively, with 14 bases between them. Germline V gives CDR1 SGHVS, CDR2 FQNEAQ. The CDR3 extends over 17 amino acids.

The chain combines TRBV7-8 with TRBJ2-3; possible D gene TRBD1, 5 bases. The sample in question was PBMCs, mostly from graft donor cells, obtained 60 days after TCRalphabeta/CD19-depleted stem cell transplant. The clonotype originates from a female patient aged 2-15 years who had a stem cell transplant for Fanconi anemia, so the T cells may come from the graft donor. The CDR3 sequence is CASSLALLVGGTDTQYF. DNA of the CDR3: TGTGCCAGCAGCTTAGCGCTCCTAGTAGGGGGCACAGATACGCAGTATTTT.